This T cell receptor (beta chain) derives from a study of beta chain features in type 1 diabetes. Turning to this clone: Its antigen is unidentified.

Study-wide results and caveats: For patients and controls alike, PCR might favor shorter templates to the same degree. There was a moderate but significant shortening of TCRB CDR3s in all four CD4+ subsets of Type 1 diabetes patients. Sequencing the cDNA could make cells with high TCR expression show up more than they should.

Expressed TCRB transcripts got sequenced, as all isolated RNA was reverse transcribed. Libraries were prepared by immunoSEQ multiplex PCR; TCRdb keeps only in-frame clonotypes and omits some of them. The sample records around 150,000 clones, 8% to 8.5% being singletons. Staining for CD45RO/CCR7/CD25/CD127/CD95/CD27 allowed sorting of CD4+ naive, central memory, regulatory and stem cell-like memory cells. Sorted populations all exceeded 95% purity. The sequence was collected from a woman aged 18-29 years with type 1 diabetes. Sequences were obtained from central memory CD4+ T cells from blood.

CDR3 bases: TGTGCCCGAGGACTAGCGGGAGCCGAGCAGTACTTC. This codes for CARGLAGAEQYF. The chain carries TRBV6-6 and TRBJ2-7; 13 nucleotides agree with TRBD2. CDR3 length: 12 residues. Germline CDR1 reads MNHNY; CDR2 reads SVGAGI (reference sequence). The V gene end was trimmed by 11 bases and the J gene end by 6 bases; junction bases not matched to a gene: 4.